The present entry profiles one T cell receptor (beta chain) with its context. Assay used: immunoSEQ multiplex PCR; TCRdb lists only in-frame clones, some missing. Of 15,000 to 20,000 clones in the sample, over 75% were seen once. This sample was included in a study of graft-versus-host responses after intestinal transplantation. As for the study in general: Isolated intestinal, liver-intestinal, or multivisceral transplants had been given to the recipients. All recipients were given anti-thymocyte globulin induction, and tacrolimus and steroids were then administered for about three years.

Unmatched junction bases numbered 9, after V lost 2 bases and J lost 7 bases. The germline CDR1 and CDR2 sequences are SGHNT and YYREEE (reference sequence). The CDR3 spans 16 residues. This sequence originates from a human patient who received an intestinal transplant, so some T cells may come from the graft donor. J is TRBJ2-1 and V is TRBV5-4; 10 bases match TRBD2. The sample was bone marrow, taken approximately 130 days after intestinal transplantation. CDR3 in amino acids: CASSLGAGGPSNEQFF. CDR3 DNA sequence: TGTGCCAGCAGCTTAGGAGCGGGAGGGCCAAGTAATGAGCAGTTCTTC.